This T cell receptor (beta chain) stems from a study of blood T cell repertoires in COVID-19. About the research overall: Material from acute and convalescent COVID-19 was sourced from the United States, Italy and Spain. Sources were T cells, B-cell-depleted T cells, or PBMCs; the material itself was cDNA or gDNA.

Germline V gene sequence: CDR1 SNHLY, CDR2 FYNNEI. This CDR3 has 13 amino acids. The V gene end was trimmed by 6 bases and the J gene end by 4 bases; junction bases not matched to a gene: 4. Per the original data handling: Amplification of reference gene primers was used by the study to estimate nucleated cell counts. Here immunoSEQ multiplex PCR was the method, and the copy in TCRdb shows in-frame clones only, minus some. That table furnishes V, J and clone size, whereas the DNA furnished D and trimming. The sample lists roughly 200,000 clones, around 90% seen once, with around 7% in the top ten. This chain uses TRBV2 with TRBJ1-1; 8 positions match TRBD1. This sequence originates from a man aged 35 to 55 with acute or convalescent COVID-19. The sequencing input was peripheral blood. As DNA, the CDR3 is TGTGCCAGCAGACTTGACAGGGGCACTGAAGCTTTCTTT. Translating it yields CASRLDRGTEAFF.